The T cell receptor (beta chain) under discussion was sequenced for a study of regulatory T cells in long-lasting Graves disease. Germline CDR1 and CDR2: SGHTA and FQGNSA. V gave up 5 bases and J gave up 4 bases; unmatched junction bases: 10. The CDR3 is 17 residues long. This sample's time point: newly diagnosed GD, antithyroid drugs for less than 3 months. TCR sequences were obtained from RNA taken from PBMCs. Patient provenance is recorded as an endocrinology department in Xi'an, China. In building TCR beta libraries, iRepertoire HTBI primers were used together with Arm-PCR of CDR3 regions. Each CDR3 protein gets one entry after TCRdb re-called the multiplex PCR reads with MiXCR. Among around 450,000 distinct CDR3 sequences listed, approximately 15% were seen once. The same data also went into a second study, on T cells in Graves' hyperthyroidism and ophthalmopathy. In that study: Patients aged 18 to 65 had newly diagnosed hyperthyroidism lasting under 2 months.

The sample in question was peripheral blood mononuclear cells (PBMCs), obtained at new diagnosis, from a patient treated with antithyroid drugs. The clonotype comes from a woman aged 40 to 50 with Graves disease. V and J are TRBV7-2 and TRBJ2-6, with TRBD1 matching over 8 bases. CDR3 residues: CASSQPWTGRGANVLTF. The CDR3 DNA is TGTGCCAGCAGCCAGCCGTGGACAGGGAGAGGGGCCAACGTCCTGACTTTC.